Listed below are T cell receptor beta chains from one sample, sequenced in a study of cytomegalovirus exposure and HLA in healthy donors. Data came from immunoSEQ multiplex PCR; TCRdb stores just in-frame clones and leaves some out. The repertoire holds 230,000 or so clones, roughly 91% seen once, with 1.5% to 2% in the top ten. The sample consisted of PBMCs. The receptors here all came from a girl aged 2 to 10 in good health and CMV-seronegative. Each CDR3 is given with its conserved first and last residue. The D gene is left open where the match is weak. Only part of the rows carry a size: once, few, many, or a class if the clone is expanded.

D gene	V gene	clone size	J gene	CDR3 protein	CDR3 DNA
-	TRBV5-4	-	TRBJ1-4	CASSSIDTQKLFF	TGTGCCAGCAGCTCTATTGACACCCAGAAACTGTTTTTT
-	TRBV7-2	-	TRBJ2-1	CASSWAGRSYNEQFF	TGTGCCAGCAGTTGGGCGGGGCGATCCTACAATGAGCAGTTCTTC
-	TRBV5-1	-	TRBJ1-2	CASSLASRDKGYTF	TGCGCCAGCAGCTTAGCTTCGCGGGATAAAGGCTACACCTTC
TRBD1	TRBV5-1	-	TRBJ2-5	CASSLEADRGETQYF	TGCGCCAGCAGCCTGGAGGCGGACAGGGGGGAGACCCAGTACTTC
TRBD1	TRBV30	few	TRBJ2-1	CAWGQGENEQFF	TGTGCCTGGGGACAGGGGGAAAATGAGCAGTTCTTC
TRBD1	TRBV19	-	TRBJ1-1	CASSTRTGTMNTEAFF	TGTGCCAGTAGTACCCGGACAGGAACGATGAACACTGAAGCTTTCTTT
TRBD2	TRBV7-9	once	TRBJ2-1	CASSPPGGSGGVDEQFF	TGTGCCAGCAGCCCACCAGGCGGGAGCGGGGGGGTCGATGAGCAGTTCTTC
TRBD1	TRBV5-1	-	TRBJ1-2	CASSLLGTEPLYGYTF	TGCGCCAGCAGCTTGCTCGGGACAGAACCCCTCTATGGCTACACCTTC
-	TRBV9	-	TRBJ1-4	CASSETGTQGGEKLFF	TGTGCCAGCAGCGAGACCGGGACACAGGGCGGGGAAAAACTGTTTTTT
TRBD2	TRBV27	-	TRBJ2-7	CASSRLAGGPSEVEQYF	TGTGCCAGCAGCAGACTAGCGGGGGGGCCTTCTGAGGTCGAGCAGTACTTC
TRBD1	TRBV28	-	TRBJ1-2	CASSPPGTGIDYGYTF	TGTGCCAGCAGTCCGCCCGGGACAGGGATCGACTATGGCTACACCTTC
-	TRBV9	-	TRBJ2-2	CASSGGGAEAGELFF	TGTGCCAGCAGCGGTGGGGGGGCCGAAGCCGGGGAGCTGTTTTTT
-	TRBV2	-	TRBJ2-5	CASDRGWETQYF	TGTGCCAGCGATAGGGGGTGGGAGACCCAGTACTTC
-	TRBV15	-	TRBJ2-7	CATSTRASYEQYF	TGTGCCACCAGCACGCGGGCCTCCTACGAGCAGTACTTC
TRBD1	TRBV19	-	TRBJ1-2	CASRGSGGYTF	TGTGCCAGCAGGGGGTCAGGTGGCTACACCTTC
-	TRBV30	-	TRBJ2-2	CAWLLPGQLFF	TGTGCCTGGCTCCTCCCTGGGCAGCTGTTTTTT
TRBD2	TRBV4-2	-	TRBJ2-5	CASSQGTSGGPQETQYF	TGTGCCAGCAGCCAAGGGACTAGCGGGGGGCCCCAAGAGACCCAGTACTTC
-	TRBV6-1	-	TRBJ2-1	CASSERGRGYNEQFF	TGTGCCAGCAGTGAACGGGGACGGGGGTACAATGAGCAGTTCTTC
TRBD1	TRBV29-1	once	TRBJ2-7	CSVEDRDSYEQYF	TGCAGCGTTGAGGACAGGGACTCCTACGAGCAGTACTTC
-	TRBV6-4	-	TRBJ1-6	CASSQEGFNSPLHF	TGTGCCAGCAGTCAGGAGGGGTTTAATTCACCCCTCCACTTT
-	TRBV4-1	once	TRBJ1-4	CASSQDARGGEKLFF	TGCGCCAGCAGCCAAGATGCCAGGGGCGGTGAAAAACTGTTTTTT